This T cell receptor beta chain was captured by sequencing in a study of spatial heterogeneity in lung cancer. TCRdb independently ran MiXCR on the 5' RACE reads; one entry per CDR3 protein. The sample has some 11,000 distinct CDR3 sequences; roughly 6.4% are singletons. This sample's time point: sample taken at primary tumor resection. The authors sequenced whole RNA from tumor, nontumor lung or frozen PBMC without sorting. The specimen was normal lung tissue next to the tumor, collected at surgery. The sequence was collected from a male donor with early-stage non-small cell lung cancer.

The DNA for the CDR3 is TGTGCCAGCAGTTTTTCTGGGGCAGCGAGCACTGAAGCTTTCTTT. It encodes CASSFSGAASTEAFF. This chain joins TRBV12-3 or TRBV12-4 and TRBJ1-1; D might be TRBD1 (5 bases). The CDR3 consists of 15 residues. V shed 3 bases and J shed 4 bases, with 15 bases lying between them.